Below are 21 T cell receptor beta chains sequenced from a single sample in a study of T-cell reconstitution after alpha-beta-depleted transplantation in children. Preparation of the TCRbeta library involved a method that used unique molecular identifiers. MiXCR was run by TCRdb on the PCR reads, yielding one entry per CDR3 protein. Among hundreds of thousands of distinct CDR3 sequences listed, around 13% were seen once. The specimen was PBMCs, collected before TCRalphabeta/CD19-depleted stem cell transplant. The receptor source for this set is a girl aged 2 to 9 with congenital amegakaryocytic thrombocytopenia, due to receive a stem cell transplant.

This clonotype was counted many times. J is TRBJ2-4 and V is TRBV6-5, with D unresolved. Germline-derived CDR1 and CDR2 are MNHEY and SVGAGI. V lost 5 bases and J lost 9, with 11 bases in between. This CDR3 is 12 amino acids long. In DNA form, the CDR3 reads TGTGCCAGCAGTAACGGGCCCGGCATTCAGTACTTC. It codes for CASSNGPGIQYF.

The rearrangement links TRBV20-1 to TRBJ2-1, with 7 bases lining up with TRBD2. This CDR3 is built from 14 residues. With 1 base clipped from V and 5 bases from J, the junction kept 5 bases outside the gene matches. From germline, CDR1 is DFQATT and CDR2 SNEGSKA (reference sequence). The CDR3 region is CSARVGGSHNEQFF. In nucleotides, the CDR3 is TGCAGTGCTAGAGTAGGCGGGAGCCACAATGAGCAGTTCTTC.

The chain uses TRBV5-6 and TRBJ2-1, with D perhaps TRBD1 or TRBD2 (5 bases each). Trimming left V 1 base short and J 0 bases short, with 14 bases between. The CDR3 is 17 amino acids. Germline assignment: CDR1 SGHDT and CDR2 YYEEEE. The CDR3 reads CASSLFRERGSYNEQFF. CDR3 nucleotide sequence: TGTGCCAGCAGCTTGTTTAGGGAGAGGGGCTCCTACAATGAGCAGTTCTTC.

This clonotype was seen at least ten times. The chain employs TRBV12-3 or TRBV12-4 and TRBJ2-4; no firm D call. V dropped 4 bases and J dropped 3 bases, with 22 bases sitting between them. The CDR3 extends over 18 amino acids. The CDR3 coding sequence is TGTGCCAGCAGTTCGCCCTCGACCCCCCAAATGTACAAAAACATTCAGTACTTC. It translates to CASSSPSTPQMYKNIQYF.

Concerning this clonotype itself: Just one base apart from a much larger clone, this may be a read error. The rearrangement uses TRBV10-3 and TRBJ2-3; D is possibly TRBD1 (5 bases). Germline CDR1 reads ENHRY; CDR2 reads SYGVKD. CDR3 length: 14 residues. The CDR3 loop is CAVRTLGAADTQYF. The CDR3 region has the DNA TGTGCCGTCAGAACTTTAGGGGCAGCAGATACGCAGTATTTT.

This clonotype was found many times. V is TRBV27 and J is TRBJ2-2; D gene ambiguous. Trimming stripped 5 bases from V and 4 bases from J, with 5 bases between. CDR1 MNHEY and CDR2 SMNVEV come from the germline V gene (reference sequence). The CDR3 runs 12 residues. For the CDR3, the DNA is TGTGCCAGCAGTATAATCACCGGGGAGCTGTTTTTT. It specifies CASSIITGELFF.

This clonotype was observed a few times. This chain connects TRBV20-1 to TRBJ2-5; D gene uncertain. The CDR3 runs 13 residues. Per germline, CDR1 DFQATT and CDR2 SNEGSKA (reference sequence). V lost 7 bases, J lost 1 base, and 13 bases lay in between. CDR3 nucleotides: TGCAGTGGAGTTGCGACTGGCCAAGAGACCCAGTACTTC. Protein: CSGVATGQETQYF.

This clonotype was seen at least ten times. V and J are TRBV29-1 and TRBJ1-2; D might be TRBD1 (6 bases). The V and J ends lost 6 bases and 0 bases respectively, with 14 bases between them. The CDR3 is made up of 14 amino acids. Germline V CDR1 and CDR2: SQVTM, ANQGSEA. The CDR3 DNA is TGCAGCGTCAAACAGGGAACCGCTAACTATGGCTACACCTTC. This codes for CSVKQGTANYGYTF. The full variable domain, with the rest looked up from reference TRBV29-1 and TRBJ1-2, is SAVISQKPSRDICQRGTSLTIQCQVDSQVTMMFWYRQQPGQSLTLIATANQGSEATYESGFVIDKFPISRPNLTFSTLTVSNMSPEDSSIYLCSVKQGTANYGYTFGSGTRLTVV.

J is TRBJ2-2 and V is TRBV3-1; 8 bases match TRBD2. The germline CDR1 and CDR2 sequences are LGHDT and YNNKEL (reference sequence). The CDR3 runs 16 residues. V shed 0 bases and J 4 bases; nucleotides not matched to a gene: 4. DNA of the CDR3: TGTGCCAGCAGCCAAGACCCACTAGCGGTCACCGGGGAGCTGTTTTTT. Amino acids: CASSQDPLAVTGELFF.

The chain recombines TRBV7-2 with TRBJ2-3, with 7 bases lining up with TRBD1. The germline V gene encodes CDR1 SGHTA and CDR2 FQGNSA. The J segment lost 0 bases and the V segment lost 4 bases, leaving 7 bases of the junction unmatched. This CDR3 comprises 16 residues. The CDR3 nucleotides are TGTGCCAGCAGCTCGCCGGGACAGATTAGCACAGATACGCAGTATTTT. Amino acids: CASSSPGQISTDTQYF.

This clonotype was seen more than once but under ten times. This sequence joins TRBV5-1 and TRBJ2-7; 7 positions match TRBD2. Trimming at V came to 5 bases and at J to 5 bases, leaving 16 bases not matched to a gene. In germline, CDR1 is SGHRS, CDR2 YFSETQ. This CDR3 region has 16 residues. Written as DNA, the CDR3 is TGCGCCAGCAGTTCCGGCGGATCGGGAGGCGGCAACGAGCAGTACTTC. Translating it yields CASSSGGSGGGNEQYF. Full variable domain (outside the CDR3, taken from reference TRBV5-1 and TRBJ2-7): KAGVTQTPRYLIKTRGQQVTLSCSPISGHRSVSWYQQTPGQGLQFLFEYFSETQRNKGNFPGRFSGRQFSNSRSEMNVSTLELGDSALYLCASSSGGSGGGNEQYFGPGTRLTVT.

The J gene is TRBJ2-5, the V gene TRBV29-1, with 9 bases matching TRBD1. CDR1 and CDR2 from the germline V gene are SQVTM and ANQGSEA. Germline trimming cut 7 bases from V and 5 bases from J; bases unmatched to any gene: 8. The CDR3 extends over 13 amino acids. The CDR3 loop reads CSGTGTGIETQYF. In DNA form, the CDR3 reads TGCAGCGGGACCGGGACAGGGATCGAGACCCAGTACTTC.

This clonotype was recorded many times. CDR3 loop: CASSQDGGSGNTIYF. For the CDR3, the DNA is TGCGCCAGCAGCCAAGATGGGGGTTCTGGAAACACCATATATTTT. V usage is TRBV4-1 and J usage is TRBJ1-3; the D gene is possibly TRBD1 (5 bases). Germline CDR1 is MGHRA and CDR2 is YSYEKL. The V and J ends lost 0 bases and 1 base respectively, with 7 bases between them. The CDR3 spans 15 residues.

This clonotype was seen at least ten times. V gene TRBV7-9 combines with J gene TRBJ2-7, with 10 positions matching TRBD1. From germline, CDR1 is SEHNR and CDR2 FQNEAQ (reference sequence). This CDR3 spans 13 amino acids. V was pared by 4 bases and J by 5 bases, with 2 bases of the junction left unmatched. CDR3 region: CASSSGTGDEQYF. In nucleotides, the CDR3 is TGTGCCAGCAGCTCCGGGACAGGGGACGAGCAGTACTTC.

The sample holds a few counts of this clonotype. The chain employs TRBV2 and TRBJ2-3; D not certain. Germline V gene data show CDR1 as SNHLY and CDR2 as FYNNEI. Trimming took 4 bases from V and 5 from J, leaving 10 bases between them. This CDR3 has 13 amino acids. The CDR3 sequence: CASSGVLRDTQYF. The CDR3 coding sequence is TGTGCCAGCAGTGGAGTGCTGAGAGATACGCAGTATTTT.

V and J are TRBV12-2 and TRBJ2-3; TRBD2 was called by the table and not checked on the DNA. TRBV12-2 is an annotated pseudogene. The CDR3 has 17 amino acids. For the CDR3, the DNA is TGTGCGGAGGAGGGGCTAGCGGCCAAATGGGGCACAGATACGCAGTATTTT. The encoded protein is CAEEGLAAKWGTDTQYF.

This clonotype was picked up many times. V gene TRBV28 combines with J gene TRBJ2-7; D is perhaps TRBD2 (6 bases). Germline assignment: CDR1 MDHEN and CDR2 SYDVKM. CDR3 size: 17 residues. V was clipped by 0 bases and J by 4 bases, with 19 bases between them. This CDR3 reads CASSLWGTGTARYEQYF. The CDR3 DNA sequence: TGTGCCAGCAGTTTATGGGGGACCGGGACTGCCAGATACGAGCAGTACTTC.

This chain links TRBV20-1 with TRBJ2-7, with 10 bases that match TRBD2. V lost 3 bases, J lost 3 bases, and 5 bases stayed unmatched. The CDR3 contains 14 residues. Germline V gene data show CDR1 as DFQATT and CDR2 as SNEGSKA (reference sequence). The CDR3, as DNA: TGCAGTGCTAGGGCAATAGCGGGAGGCTACGAGCAGTACTTC. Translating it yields CSARAIAGGYEQYF.

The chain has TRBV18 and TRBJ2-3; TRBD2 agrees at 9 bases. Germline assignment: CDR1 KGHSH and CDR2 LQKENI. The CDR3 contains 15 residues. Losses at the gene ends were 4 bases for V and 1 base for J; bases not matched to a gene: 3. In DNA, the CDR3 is TGTGCCAGCTCACAACGGACTAGCGGCACAGATACGCAGTATTTT. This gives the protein CASSQRTSGTDTQYF.

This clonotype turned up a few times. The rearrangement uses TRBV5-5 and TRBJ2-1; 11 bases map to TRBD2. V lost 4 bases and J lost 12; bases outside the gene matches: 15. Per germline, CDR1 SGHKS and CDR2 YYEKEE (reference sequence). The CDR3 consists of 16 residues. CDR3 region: CASSPVTSGTSGGQFF. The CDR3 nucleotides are TGTGCCAGCAGCCCCGTGACTAGCGGGACATCCGGGGGGCAGTTCTTC.

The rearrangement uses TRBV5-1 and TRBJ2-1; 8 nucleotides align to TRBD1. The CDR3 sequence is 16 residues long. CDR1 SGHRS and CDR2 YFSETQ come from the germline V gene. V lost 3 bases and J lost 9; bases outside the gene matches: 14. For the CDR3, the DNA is TGCGCCAGCAGCTGGCCAACAGGGGGGATCCCAGGTGAGCAGTTCTTC. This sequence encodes CASSWPTGGIPGEQFF.